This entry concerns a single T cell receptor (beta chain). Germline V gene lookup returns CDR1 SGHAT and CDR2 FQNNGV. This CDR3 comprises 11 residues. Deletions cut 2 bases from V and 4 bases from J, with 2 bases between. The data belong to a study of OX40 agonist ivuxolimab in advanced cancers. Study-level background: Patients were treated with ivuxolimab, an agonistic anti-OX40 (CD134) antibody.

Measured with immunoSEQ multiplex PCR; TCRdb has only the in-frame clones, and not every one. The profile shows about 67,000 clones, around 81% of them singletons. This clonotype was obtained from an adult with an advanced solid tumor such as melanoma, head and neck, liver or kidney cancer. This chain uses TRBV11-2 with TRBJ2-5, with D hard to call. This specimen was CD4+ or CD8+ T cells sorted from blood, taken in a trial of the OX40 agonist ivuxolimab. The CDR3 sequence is CASSLTETQYF. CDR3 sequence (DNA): TGTGCCAGCAGCTTAACAGAGACCCAGTACTTC.